The present T cell receptor beta chain was sequenced within a study of control samples from healthy donors and cancer patients. CDR3 length equals 13 residues. Trimming shortened V by 0 bases and J by 6 bases, and 8 bases separated the two germline ends. CDR1 and CDR2 (germline): SGDLS, YYNGEE. Sequencing was performed with immunoSEQ multiplex PCR; in TCRdb, only in-frame clones are kept and a portion is missing. The sample has about 86,000 clones, more than 80% seen once; the top ten hold around 1.4%. The material sequenced was blood. This sequence originates from a woman under 40 in good health. The chain is built from TRBV9 and TRBJ2-3; D is undetermined. DNA of the CDR3: TGTGCCAGCAGCGTAGGACTCTTCGATACGCAGTATTTT. Amino acids: CASSVGLFDTQYF. Together with reference TRBV9 and TRBJ2-3, the CDR3 gives the full variable domain: DSGVTQTPKHLITATGQRVTLRCSPRSGDLSVYWYQQSLDQGLQFLIQYYNGEERAKGNILERFSAQQFPDLHSELNLSSLELGDSALYFCASSVGLFDTQYFGPGTRLTVL.